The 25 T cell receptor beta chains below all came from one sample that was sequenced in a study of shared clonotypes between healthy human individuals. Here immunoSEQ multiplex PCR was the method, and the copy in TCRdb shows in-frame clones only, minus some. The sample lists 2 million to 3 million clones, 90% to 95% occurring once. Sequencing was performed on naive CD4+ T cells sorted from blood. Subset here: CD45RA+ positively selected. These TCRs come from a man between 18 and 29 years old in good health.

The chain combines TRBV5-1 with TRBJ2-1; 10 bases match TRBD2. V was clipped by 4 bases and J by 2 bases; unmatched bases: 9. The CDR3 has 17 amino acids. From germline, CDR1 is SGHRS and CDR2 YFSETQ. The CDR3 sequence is CASSPTSSGGAYNEQFF. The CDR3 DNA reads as TGCGCCAGCAGCCCGACCTCTAGCGGGGGCGCCTACAATGAGCAGTTCTTC.

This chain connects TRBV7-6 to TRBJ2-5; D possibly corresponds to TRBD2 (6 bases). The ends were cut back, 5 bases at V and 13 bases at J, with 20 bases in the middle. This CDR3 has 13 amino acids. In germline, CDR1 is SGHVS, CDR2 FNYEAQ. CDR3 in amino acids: CASSPGLFRPSYF. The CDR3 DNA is TGTGCCAGCAGCCCGGGACTTTTCCGACCCTCGTACTTC. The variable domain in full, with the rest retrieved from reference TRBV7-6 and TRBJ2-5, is GAGVSQSPRYKVTKRGQDVALRCDPISGHVSLYWYRQALGQGPEFLTYFNYEAQQDKSGLPNDRFSAERPEGSISTLTIQRTEQRDSAMYRCASSPGLFRPSYFGPGTRLLVL.

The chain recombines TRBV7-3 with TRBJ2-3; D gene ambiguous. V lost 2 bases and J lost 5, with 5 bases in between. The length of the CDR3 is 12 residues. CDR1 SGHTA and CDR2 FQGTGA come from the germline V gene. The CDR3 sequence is CASSLERDTQYF. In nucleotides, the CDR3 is TGTGCCAGCAGCTTAGAAAGAGATACGCAGTATTTT.

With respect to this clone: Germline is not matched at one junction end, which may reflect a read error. The CDR3 DNA reads as TGTGCTAGCAGCTTAGTGTCGATTAGCGGGAGTGACAATGAGCAGTTCTTC. This translates into CASSLVSISGSDNEQFF. The gene calls are TRBV7-7 and TRBJ2-1; 9 positions match TRBD2. Looked up from germline, CDR1 is SSHAT and CDR2 is FNYEAQ (reference sequence). This CDR3 comprises 17 residues.

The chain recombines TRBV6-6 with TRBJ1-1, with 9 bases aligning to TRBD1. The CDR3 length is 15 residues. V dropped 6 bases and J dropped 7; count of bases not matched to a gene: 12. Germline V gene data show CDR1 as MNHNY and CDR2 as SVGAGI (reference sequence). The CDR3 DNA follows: TGTGCCAGCAGGACAGGGGGGAATCTTGGAGGTGAAGCTTTCTTT. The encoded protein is CASRTGGNLGGEAFF.

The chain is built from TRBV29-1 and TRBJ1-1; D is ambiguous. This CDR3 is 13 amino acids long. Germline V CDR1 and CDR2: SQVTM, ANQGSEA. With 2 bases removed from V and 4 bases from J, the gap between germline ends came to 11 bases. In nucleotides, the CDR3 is TGCAGCGTTGAATCTCGGCTGAGCACTGAAGCTTTCTTT. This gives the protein CSVESRLSTEAFF. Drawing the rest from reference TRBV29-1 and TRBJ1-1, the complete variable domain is SAVISQKPSRDICQRGTSLTIQCQVDSQVTMMFWYRQQPGQSLTLIATANQGSEATYESGFVIDKFPISRPNLTFSTLTVSNMSPEDSSIYLCSVESRLSTEAFFGQGTRLTVV.

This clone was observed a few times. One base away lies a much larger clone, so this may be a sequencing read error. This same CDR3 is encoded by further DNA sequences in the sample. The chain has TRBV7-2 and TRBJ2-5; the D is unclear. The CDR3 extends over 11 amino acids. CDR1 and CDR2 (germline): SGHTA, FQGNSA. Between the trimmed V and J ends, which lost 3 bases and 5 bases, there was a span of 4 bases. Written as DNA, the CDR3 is TGTGCCAGCAGCTTCGGGGAGACCCAGTACTTC. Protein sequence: CASSFGETQYF. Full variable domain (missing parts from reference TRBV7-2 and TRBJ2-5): GAGVSQSPSNKVTEKGKDVELRCDPISGHTALYWYRQSLGQGLEFLIYFQGNSAPDKSGLPSDRFSAERTGGSVSTLTIQRTQQEDSAVYLCASSFGETQYFGPGTRLLVL.

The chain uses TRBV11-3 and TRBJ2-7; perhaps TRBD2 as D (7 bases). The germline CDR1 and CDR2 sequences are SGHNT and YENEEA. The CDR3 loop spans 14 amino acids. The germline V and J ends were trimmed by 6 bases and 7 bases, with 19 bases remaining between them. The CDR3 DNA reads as TGTGCCAGCAGTCTGGGGAGGGGGTCGCGGGAGCAGTACTTC. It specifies CASSLGRGSREQYF.

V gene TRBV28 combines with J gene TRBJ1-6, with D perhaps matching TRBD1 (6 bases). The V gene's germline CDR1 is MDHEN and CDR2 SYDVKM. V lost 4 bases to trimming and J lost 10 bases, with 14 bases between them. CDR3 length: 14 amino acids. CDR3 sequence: CASSSGDTRSPLHF. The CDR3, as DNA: TGTGCCAGCAGTTCTGGGGACACCCGGTCACCCCTCCACTTT.

Written as DNA, the CDR3 is TGTGCCAGCAGCGAAGGACGGGATAATGAAAAACTGTTTTTT. It specifies CASSEGRDNEKLFF. The V call is TRBV7-9, the J call TRBJ1-4; no definite D call. CDR3 size: 14 residues. V was cut by 5 bases and J by 4 bases, with 11 bases left in between. Germline values: CDR1 SEHNR, CDR2 FQNEAQ (reference sequence). Combining the CDR3 with reference TRBV7-9 and TRBJ1-4 gives the whole variable domain DTGVSQNPRHKITKRGQNVTFRCDPISEHNRLYWYRQTLGQGPEFLTYFQNEAQLEKSRLLSDRFSAERPKGSFSTLEIQRTEQGDSAMYLCASSEGRDNEKLFFGSGTQLSVL.

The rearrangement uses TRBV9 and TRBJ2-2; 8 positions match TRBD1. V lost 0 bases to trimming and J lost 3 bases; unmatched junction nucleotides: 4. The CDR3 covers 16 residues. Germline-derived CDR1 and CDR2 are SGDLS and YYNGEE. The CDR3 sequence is CASSVGPGGYTGELFF. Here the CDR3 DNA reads TGTGCCAGCAGCGTAGGGCCAGGGGGCTACACCGGGGAGCTGTTTTTT. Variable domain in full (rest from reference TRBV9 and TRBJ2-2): DSGVTQTPKHLITATGQRVTLRCSPRSGDLSVYWYQQSLDQGLQFLIQYYNGEERAKGNILERFSAQQFPDLHSELNLSSLELGDSALYFCASSVGPGGYTGELFFGEGSRLTVL.

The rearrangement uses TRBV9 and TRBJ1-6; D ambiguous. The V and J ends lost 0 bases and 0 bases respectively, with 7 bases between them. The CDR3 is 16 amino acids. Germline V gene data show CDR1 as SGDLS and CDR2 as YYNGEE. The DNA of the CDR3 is TGTGCCAGCAGCGTAGACGGGAGCTCCTATAATTCACCCCTCCACTTT. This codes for CASSVDGSSYNSPLHF.

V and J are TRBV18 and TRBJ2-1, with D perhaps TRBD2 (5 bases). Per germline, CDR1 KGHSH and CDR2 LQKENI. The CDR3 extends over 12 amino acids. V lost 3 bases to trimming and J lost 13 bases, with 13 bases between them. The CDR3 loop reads CASSPPSRGQFF. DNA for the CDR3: TGTGCCAGCTCACCGCCTAGCCGGGGTCAGTTCTTC.

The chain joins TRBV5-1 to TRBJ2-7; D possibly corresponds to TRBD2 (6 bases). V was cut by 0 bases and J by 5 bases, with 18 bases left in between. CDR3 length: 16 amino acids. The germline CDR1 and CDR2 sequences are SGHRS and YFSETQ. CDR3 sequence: CASSLEGTAFSHEQYF. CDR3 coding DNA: TGCGCCAGCAGCTTGGAGGGGACTGCCTTTTCCCACGAGCAGTACTTC.

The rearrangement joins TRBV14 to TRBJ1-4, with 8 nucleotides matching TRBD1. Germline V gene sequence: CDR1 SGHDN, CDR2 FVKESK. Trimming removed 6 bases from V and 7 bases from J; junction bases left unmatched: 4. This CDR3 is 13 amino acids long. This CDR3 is CASRRDRSEKLFF. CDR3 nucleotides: TGTGCCAGCAGACGGGACAGGAGTGAAAAACTGTTTTTT.

CDR3 DNA: TGTGCCGGGACCGCCGCAGCCGGCTTCTACGAGCAGTACTTC. Translating gives CAGTAAAGFYEQYF. The chain couples TRBV30 to TRBJ2-7; D tentatively fits TRBD1 or TRBD2 (5 bases each). Germline V gives CDR1 GTSNPN, CDR2 SVGIG (reference sequence). The CDR3 extends over 14 amino acids. Deletions cut 8 bases from V and 3 bases from J, with 20 bases between.

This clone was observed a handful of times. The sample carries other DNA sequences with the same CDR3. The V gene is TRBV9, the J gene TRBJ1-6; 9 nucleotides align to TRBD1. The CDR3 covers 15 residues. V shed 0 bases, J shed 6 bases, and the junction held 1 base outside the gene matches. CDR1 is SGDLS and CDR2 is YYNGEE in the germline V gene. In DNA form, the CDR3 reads TGTGCCAGCAGCGTAGTGGACAGGGGTAATTCACCCCTCCACTTT. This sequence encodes CASSVVDRGNSPLHF.

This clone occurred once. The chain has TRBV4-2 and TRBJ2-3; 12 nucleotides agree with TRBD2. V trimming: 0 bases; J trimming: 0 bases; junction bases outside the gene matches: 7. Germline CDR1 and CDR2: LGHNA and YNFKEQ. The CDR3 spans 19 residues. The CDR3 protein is CASSQELAGGQMSTDTQYF. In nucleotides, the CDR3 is TGTGCCAGCAGCCAAGAACTAGCGGGGGGCCAGATGAGCACAGATACGCAGTATTTT.

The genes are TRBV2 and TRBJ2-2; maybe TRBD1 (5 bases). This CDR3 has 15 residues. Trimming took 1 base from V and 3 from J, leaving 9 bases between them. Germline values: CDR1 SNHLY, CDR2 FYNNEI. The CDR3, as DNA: TGTGCCAGCAGTGAAGGGACAACTTACACCGGGGAGCTGTTTTTT. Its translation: CASSEGTTYTGELFF.

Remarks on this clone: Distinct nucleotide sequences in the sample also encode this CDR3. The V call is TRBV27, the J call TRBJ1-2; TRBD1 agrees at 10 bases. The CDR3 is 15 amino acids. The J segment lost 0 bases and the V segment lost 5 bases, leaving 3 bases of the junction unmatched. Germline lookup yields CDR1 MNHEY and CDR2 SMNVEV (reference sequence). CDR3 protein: CASSLGQGANYGYTF. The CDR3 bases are TGTGCCAGCAGTCTAGGACAGGGGGCTAACTATGGCTACACCTTC.

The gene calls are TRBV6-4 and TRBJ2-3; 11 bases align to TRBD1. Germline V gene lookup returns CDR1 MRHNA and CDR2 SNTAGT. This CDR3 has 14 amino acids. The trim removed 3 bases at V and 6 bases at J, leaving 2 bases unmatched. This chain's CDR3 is CASSEGQGGDTQYF. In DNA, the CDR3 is TGTGCCAGCAGTGAGGGACAGGGGGGGGATACGCAGTATTTT.

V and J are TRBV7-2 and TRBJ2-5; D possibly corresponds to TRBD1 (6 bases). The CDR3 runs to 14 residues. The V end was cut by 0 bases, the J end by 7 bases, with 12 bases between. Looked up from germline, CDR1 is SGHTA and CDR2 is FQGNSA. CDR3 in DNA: TGTGCCAGCAGCTTAGCTCGGACAGAGGCGACCCAGTACTTC. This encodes CASSLARTEATQYF. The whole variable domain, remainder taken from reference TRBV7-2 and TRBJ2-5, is GAGVSQSPSNKVTEKGKDVELRCDPISGHTALYWYRQSLGQGLEFLIYFQGNSAPDKSGLPSDRFSAERTGGSVSTLTIQRTQQEDSAVYLCASSLARTEATQYFGPGTRLLVL.

CDR3 sequence: CAISAGQGATQHF. In DNA, the CDR3 is TGTGCCATCAGTGCCGGACAGGGGGCGACCCAGCATTTT. This chain joins TRBV10-3 and TRBJ1-5; TRBD1 aligns across 11 bases. Germline assignment: CDR1 ENHRY and CDR2 SYGVKD. Trimming took 4 bases from V and 11 from J; bases not matched to a gene: 4. This CDR3 comprises 13 residues.

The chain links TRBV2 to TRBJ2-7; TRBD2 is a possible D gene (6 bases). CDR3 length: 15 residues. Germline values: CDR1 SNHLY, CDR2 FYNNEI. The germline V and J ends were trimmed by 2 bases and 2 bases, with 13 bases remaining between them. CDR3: CASSESVGGPYEQYF. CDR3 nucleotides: TGTGCCAGCAGTGAATCGGTGGGAGGCCCCTACGAGCAGTACTTC.

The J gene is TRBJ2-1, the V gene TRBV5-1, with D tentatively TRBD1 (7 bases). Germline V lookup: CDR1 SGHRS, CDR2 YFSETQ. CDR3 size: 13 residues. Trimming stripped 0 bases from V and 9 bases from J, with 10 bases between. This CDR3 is CASSLDRGGEQFF. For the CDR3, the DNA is TGCGCCAGCAGCTTGGACAGGGGAGGTGAGCAGTTCTTC. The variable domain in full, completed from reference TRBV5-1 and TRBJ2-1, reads KAGVTQTPRYLIKTRGQQVTLSCSPISGHRSVSWYQQTPGQGLQFLFEYFSETQRNKGNFPGRFSGRQFSNSRSEMNVSTLELGDSALYLCASSLDRGGEQFFGPGTRLTVL.